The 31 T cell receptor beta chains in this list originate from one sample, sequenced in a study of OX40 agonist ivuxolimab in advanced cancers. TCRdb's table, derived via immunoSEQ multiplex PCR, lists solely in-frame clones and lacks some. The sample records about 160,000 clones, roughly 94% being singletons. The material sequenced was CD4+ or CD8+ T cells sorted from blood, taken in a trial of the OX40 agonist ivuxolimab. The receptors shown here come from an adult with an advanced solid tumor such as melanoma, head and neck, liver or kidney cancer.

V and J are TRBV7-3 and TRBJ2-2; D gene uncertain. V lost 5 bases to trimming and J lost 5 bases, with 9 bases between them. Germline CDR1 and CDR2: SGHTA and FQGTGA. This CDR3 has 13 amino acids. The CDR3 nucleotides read TGTGCCAGCAGCCCCGTGGGGACCGGGGAGCTGTTTTTT. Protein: CASSPVGTGELFF.

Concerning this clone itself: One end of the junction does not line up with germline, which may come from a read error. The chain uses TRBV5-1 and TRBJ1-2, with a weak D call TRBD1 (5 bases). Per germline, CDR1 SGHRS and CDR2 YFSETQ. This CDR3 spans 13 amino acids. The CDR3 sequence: CASSFPGTYGYTF. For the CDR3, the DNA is TGTGCCAGCAGCTTCCCAGGGACGTATGGCTACACCTTC.

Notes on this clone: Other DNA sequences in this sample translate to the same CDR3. CDR3 coding DNA: TGTGCCAGCTCACCAACGGCCCCTGGGGCGGAAGGAAACACCATATATTTT. Translated: CASSPTAPGAEGNTIYF. This chain links TRBV18 with TRBJ1-3; TRBD1 might be the D (5 bases). CDR1 and CDR2 (germline): KGHSH, LQKENI. Trimming removed 2 bases from V and 4 bases from J, with 18 bases in between. The CDR3 runs to 17 residues.

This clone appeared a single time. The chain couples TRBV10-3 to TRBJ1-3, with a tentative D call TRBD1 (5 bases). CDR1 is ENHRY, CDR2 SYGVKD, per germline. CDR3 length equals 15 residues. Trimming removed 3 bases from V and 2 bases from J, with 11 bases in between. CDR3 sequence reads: CAISDQGDPGNTIYF. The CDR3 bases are TGTGCCATCAGTGACCAGGGAGACCCTGGAAACACCATATATTTT.

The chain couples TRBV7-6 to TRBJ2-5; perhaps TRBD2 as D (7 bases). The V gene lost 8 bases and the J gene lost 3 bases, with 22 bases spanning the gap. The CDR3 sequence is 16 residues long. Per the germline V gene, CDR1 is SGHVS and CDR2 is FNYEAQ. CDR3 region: CASRNLGGAQEETQYF. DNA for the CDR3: TGTGCCAGCCGCAATTTGGGGGGGGCTCAAGAAGAGACCCAGTACTTC.

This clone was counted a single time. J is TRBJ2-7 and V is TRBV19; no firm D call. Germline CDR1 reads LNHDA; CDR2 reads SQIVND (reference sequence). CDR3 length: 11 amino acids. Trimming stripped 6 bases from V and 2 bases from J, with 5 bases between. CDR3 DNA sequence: TGTGCCAGTAGCGACCCCTACGAGCAGTACTTC. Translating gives CASSDPYEQYF.

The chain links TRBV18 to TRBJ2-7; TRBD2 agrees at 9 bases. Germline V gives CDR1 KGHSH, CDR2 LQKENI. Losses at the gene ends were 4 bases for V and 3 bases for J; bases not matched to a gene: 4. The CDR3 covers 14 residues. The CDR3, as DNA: TGTGCCAGCTCACGGACTAGCGCCAACTACGAGCAGTACTTC. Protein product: CASSRTSANYEQYF. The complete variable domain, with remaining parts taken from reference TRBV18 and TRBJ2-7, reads NAGVMQNPRHLVRRRGQEARLRCSPMKGHSHVYWYRQLPEEGLKFMVYLQKENIIDESGMPKERFSAEFPKEGPSILRIQQVVRGDSAAYFCASSRTSANYEQYFGPGTRLTVT.

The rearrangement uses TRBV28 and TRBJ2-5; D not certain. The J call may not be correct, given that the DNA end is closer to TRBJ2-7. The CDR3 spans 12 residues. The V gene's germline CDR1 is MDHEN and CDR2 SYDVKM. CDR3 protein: CASSYPSYEQYF. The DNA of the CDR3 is TGTGCCAGCAGCTACCCCTCCTACGAGCAGTACTTC.

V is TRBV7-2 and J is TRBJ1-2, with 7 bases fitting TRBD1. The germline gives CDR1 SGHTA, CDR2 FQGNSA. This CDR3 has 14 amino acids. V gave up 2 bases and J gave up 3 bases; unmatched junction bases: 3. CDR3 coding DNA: TGTGCCAGCAGCTTAAAAGGGACAGACTATGGCTACACCTTC. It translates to CASSLKGTDYGYTF.

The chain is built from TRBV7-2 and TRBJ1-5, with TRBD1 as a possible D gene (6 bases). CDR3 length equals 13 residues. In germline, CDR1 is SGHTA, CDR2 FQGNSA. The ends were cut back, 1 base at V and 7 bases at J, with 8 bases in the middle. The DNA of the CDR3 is TGTGCCAGCAGCTTAGATACAGGGCAGCCCCAGCATTTT. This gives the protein CASSLDTGQPQHF.

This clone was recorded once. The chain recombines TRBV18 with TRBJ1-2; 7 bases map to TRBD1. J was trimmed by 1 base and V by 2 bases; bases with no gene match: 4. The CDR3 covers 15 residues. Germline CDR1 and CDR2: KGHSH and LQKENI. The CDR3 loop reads CASSPGTASNYGYTF. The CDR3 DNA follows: TGTGCCAGCTCACCAGGGACAGCGAGTAACTATGGCTACACCTTC.

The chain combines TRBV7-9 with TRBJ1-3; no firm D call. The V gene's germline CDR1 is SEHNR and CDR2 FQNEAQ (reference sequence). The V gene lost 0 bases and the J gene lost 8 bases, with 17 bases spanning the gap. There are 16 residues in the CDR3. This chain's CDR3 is CASSLATSGGADTIYF. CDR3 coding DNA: TGTGCCAGCAGCTTAGCGACTTCGGGAGGAGCGGACACCATATATTTT.

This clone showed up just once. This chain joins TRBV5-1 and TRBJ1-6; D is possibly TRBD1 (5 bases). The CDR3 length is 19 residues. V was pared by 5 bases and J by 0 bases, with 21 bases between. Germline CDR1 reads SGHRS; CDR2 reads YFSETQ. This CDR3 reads CASRPMGGERPSYNSPLHF. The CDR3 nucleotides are TGCGCCAGCAGACCAATGGGGGGGGAACGGCCCTCCTATAATTCACCCCTCCACTTT. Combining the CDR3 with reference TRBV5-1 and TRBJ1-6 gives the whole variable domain KAGVTQTPRYLIKTRGQQVTLSCSPISGHRSVSWYQQTPGQGLQFLFEYFSETQRNKGNFPGRFSGRQFSNSRSEMNVSTLELGDSALYLCASRPMGGERPSYNSPLHFGNGTRLTVT.

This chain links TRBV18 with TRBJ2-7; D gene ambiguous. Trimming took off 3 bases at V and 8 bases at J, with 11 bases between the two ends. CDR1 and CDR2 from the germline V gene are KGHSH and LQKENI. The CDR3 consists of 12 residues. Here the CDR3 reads CASSPPAEQQYF. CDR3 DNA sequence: TGTGCCAGCTCACCCCCGGCAGAACAGCAGTACTTC.

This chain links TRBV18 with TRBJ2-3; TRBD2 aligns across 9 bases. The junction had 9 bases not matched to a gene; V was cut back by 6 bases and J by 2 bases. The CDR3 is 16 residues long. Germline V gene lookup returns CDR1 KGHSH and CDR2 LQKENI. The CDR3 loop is CASSPQRGAATDTQYF. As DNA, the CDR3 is TGTGCCAGCTCCCCTCAGCGGGGGGCCGCCACAGATACGCAGTATTTT.

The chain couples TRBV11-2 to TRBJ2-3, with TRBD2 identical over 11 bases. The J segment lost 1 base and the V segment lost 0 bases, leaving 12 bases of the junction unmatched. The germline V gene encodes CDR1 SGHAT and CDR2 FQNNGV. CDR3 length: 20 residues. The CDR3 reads CASSLEGSGRGFIRTDTQYF. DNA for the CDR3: TGTGCCAGCAGCTTAGAGGGTAGCGGGAGGGGTTTTATTCGCACAGATACGCAGTATTTT.

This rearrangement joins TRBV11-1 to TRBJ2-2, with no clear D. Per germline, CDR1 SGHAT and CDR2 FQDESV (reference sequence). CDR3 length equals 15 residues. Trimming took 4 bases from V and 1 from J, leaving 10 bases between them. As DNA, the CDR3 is TGTGCCAGCAGCTACACACCCCAGAACACCGGGGAGCTGTTTTTT. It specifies CASSYTPQNTGELFF. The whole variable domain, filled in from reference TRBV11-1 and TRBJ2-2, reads EAEVAQSPRYKITEKSQAVAFWCDPISGHATLYWYRQILGQGPELLVQFQDESVVDDSQLPKDRFSAERLKGVDSTLKIQPAELGDSAMYLCASSYTPQNTGELFFGEGSRLTVL.

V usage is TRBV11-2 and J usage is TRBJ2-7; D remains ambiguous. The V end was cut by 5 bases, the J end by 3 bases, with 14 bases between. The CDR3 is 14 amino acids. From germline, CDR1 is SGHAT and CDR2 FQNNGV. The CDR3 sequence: CASSPRVGYYEQYF. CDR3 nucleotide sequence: TGTGCCAGCAGCCCCCGGGTCGGATACTACGAGCAGTACTTC.

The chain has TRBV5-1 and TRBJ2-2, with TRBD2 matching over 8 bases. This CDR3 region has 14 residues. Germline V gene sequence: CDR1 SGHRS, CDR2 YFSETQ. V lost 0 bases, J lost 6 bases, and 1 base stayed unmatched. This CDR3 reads CASSLAGGAGELFF. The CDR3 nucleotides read TGCGCCAGCAGCTTGGCCGGGGGGGCCGGGGAGCTGTTTTTT.

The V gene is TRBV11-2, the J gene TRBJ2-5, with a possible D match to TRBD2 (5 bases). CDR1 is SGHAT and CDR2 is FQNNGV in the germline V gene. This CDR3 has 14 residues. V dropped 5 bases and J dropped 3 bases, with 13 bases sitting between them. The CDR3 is CASSRAGKKETQYF. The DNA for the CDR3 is TGTGCCAGCAGCCGGGCGGGTAAAAAAGAGACCCAGTACTTC.

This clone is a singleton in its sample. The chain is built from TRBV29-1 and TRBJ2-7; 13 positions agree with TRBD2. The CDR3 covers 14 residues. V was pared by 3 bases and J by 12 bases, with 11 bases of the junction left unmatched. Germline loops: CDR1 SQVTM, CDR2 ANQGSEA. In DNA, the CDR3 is TGCAGCGTTGATCGCGGACTAGCGGGAGTACCGCGGTACTTC. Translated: CSVDRGLAGVPRYF.

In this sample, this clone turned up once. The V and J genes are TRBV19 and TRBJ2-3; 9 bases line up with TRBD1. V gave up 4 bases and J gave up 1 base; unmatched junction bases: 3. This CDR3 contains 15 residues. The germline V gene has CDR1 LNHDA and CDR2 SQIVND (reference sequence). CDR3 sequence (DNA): TGTGCCAGTAGTACCAACAGGGGGCGCACAGATACGCAGTATTTT. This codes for CASSTNRGRTDTQYF.

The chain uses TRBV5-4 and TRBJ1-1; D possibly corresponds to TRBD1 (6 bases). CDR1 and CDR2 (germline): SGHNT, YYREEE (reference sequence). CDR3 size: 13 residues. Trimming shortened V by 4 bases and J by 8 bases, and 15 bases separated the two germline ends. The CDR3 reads CASSPPAGAEAFF. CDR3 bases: TGTGCCAGCAGCCCCCCGGCGGGGGCAGAAGCTTTCTTT.

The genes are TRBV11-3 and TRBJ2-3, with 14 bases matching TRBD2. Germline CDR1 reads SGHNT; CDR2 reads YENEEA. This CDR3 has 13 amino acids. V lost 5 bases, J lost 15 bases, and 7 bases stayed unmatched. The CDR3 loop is CASSHRTSGGLYF. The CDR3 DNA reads TGTGCCAGCAGCCATCGGACTAGCGGGGGGTTATATTTT.

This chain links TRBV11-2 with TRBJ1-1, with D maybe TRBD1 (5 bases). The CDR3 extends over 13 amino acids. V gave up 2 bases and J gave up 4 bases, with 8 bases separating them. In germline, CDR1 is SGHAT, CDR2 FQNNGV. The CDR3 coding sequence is TGTGCCAGCAGCTTAATGGGGGGCACTGAAGCTTTCTTT. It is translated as CASSLMGGTEAFF.

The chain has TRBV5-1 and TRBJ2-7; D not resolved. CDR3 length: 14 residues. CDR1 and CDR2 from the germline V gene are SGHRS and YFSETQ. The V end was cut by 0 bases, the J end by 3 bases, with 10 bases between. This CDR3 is CASSLAGTVYEQYF. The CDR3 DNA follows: TGCGCCAGCAGCTTGGCTGGCACGGTCTACGAGCAGTACTTC.

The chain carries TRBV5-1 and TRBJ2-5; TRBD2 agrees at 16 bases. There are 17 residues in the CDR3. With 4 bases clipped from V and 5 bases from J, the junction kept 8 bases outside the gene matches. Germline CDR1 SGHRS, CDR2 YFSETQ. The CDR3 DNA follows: TGCGCCAGCAGCCTCGGGACTAGCGGGGGGGCTCTCGAGACCCAGTACTTC. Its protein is CASSLGTSGGALETQYF.

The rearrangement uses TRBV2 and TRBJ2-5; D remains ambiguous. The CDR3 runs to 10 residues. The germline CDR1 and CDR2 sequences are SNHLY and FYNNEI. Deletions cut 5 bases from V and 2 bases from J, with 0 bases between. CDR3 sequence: CASSQETQYF. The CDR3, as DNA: TGTGCCAGCAGTCAAGAGACCCAGTACTTC.

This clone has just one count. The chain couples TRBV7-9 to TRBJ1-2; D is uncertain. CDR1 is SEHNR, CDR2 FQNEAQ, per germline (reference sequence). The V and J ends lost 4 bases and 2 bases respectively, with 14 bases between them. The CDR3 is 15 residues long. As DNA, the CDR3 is TGTGCCAGCAGCTCCATAGGACTGACGAACTATGGCTACACCTTC. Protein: CASSSIGLTNYGYTF.

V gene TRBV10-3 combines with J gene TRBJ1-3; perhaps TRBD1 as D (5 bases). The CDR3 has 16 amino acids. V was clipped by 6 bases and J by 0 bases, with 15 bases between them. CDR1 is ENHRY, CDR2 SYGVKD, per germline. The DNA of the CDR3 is TGTGCCATCAGGGGGGGGAGTCTTTTCTCTGGAAACACCATATATTTT. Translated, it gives CAIRGGSLFSGNTIYF.

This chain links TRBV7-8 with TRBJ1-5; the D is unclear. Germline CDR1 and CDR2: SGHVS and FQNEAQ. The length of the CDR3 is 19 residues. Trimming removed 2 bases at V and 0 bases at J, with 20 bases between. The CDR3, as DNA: TGTGCCAGCAGCTTATACTCGATGAACCTCCCCGGTAGCAATCAGCCCCAGCATTTT. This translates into CASSLYSMNLPGSNQPQHF.